One sample yielded the 13 T cell receptor beta chains listed below, sequenced in a study of regulatory T cells in long-lasting Graves disease. Libraries of TCR beta came from iRepertoire HTBI primers plus Arm-PCR of CDR3 regions. TCRdb re-analysed the multiplex PCR reads in MiXCR, keeping a single row per CDR3 protein. The data hold over 400,000 distinct CDR3 sequences, with around 15% observed a single time. Stated time point: newly diagnosed GD, antithyroid drugs for less than 3 months. The authors made the TCR library using RNA they extracted from PBMCs. This sample was also put to use in a study of T cells in Graves' hyperthyroidism and ophthalmopathy.

The sample consisted of peripheral blood mononuclear cells (PBMCs), taken at new diagnosis, from a patient treated with antithyroid drugs. The receptors stem from a woman aged 45-60 years with Graves disease.

This clonotype was seen a few times. J is TRBJ2-7 and V is TRBV27; the match to TRBD2 covers 13 bases. V dropped 6 bases and J dropped 4; count of bases not matched to a gene: 9. CDR1 and CDR2 from the germline V gene are MNHEY and SMNVEV (reference sequence). The CDR3 totals 16 residues. For the CDR3, the DNA is TGTGCCAGCAGATCCGGGACTAGCGGGAACGGGTACGAGCAGTACTTC. Protein sequence: CASRSGTSGNGYEQYF.

The table lists this clonotype with many counts. This rearrangement joins TRBV24-1 to TRBJ2-5; D gene ambiguous. V dropped 4 bases and J dropped 5 bases, with 16 bases sitting between them. The CDR3 sequence is 15 residues long. Germline CDR1 is KGHDR and CDR2 is SFDVKD. The CDR3 reads CATSDLRTVGETQYF. As DNA, the CDR3 is TGTGCCACCAGTGACCTTAGGACGGTGGGGGAGACCCAGTACTTC.

There are many counts of this clonotype. This chain uses TRBV27 with TRBJ2-1; D may correspond to TRBD1 or TRBD2 (5 bases each). V lost 4 bases and J 4 bases, leaving 14 bases between the germline ends. The CDR3 loop spans 15 amino acids. Germline-derived CDR1 and CDR2 are MNHEY and SMNVEV (reference sequence). The CDR3 DNA sequence: TGTGCCAGCAGTTACGGCCCAGGGAGTTACAATGAGCAGTTCTTC. Translating gives CASSYGPGSYNEQFF.

This clonotype has ten or more counts. The chain carries TRBV6-5 and TRBJ1-5; 8 nucleotides line up with TRBD1. The V gene's germline CDR1 is MNHEY and CDR2 SVGAGI. The V and J ends lost 3 bases and 5 bases, in that order; junction bases with no gene match: 6. The CDR3 loop spans 15 amino acids. The CDR3 DNA is TGTGCCAGCAGTTATATGGACAGGGTGTATCAGCCCCAGCATTTT. It encodes CASSYMDRVYQPQHF.

Many counts were recorded for this clonotype. This chain joins TRBV28 and TRBJ1-2; D gene unclear. V gave up 6 bases and J gave up 5 bases, with 13 bases separating them. Germline values: CDR1 MDHEN, CDR2 SYDVKM. This CDR3 contains 13 residues. The CDR3 loop is CASRNFGLYGYTF. The CDR3 DNA is TGTGCCAGCAGGAACTTCGGACTTTATGGCTACACCTTC.

The rearrangement joins TRBV19 to TRBJ2-2, with D possibly called TRBD1 or TRBD2 (5 bases each). The CDR3 contains 14 residues. V gave up 5 bases and J gave up 7 bases, with 14 bases separating them. Per germline, CDR1 LNHDA and CDR2 SQIVND (reference sequence). The CDR3 nucleotides read TGTGCCAGTAGTCGGACGGGGCGTGGCGGGGAGCTGTTTTTT. Protein: CASSRTGRGGELFF.

This clonotype came up many times. The chain carries TRBV28 and TRBJ2-3; the match to TRBD2 covers 10 bases. V trimming: 6 bases; J trimming: 4 bases; junction bases outside the gene matches: 4. The germline V gene has CDR1 MDHEN and CDR2 SYDVKM. The CDR3 length is 14 residues. CDR3: CASRASGSADTQYF. The CDR3 DNA is TGTGCCAGCAGGGCTAGCGGGAGCGCAGATACGCAGTATTTT.

At least ten counts were recorded for this clonotype. This chain joins TRBV6-1 and TRBJ2-2; TRBD1 matches at 7 bases. CDR3 length: 15 amino acids. CDR1 MNHNS and CDR2 SASEGT come from the germline V gene. After removal of 10 bases from V and 5 bases from J, the junction contained 13 bases not matched to a gene. The CDR3 loop reads CATNLMTGLTGELFF. DNA of the CDR3: TGTGCCACCAACTTAATGACAGGGCTGACCGGGGAGCTGTTTTTT.

This clonotype was recorded at least ten times. CDR3 sequence (DNA): TGTGCCAGCAGTTACTCGGACAGGCTGGACGAGCAGTACTTC. This translates into CASSYSDRLDEQYF. The chain recombines TRBV6-5 with TRBJ2-7; TRBD1 aligns across 7 bases. The junction had 4 bases not matched to a gene; V was cut back by 0 bases and J by 5 bases. This CDR3 has 14 amino acids. CDR1 MNHEY and CDR2 SVGAGI come from the germline V gene.

This chain uses TRBV20-1 with TRBJ2-7; D perhaps matches TRBD2 (5 bases). CDR3 length: 12 amino acids. The V end lost 4 bases, the J end lost 7 bases, and 14 bases lay between the germline ends. The germline CDR1 and CDR2 sequences are DFQATT and SNEGSKA (reference sequence). The DNA of the CDR3 is TGCAGTGCTAAAGGCCCGGGGTGGGAGCAGTACTTC. Amino acid sequence: CSAKGPGWEQYF.

This clonotype was picked up a small number of times. J is TRBJ2-1 and V is TRBV5-5; no clear D gene. There are 15 residues in the CDR3. The V end was cut by 3 bases, the J end by 0 bases, with 10 bases between. CDR1 and CDR2 (germline): SGHKS, YYEKEE (reference sequence). The CDR3 sequence is CASSWTESSYNEQFF. In nucleotides, the CDR3 is TGTGCCAGCAGCTGGACCGAGAGCTCCTACAATGAGCAGTTCTTC.

This clonotype occurred a few times. The CDR3 is CASSHRGTGEKLFF. For the CDR3, the DNA is TGTGCCAGCAGCCACAGGGGAACGGGAGAAAAACTGTTTTTT. The chain couples TRBV3-1 to TRBJ1-4; TRBD1 might be the D (6 bases). The CDR3 is made up of 14 amino acids. The V end lost 3 bases, the J end lost 8 bases, and 13 bases lay between the germline ends. CDR1 and CDR2 from the germline V gene are LGHDT and YNNKEL (reference sequence).

This clonotype was detected many times. The chain couples TRBV7-9 to TRBJ2-5, with TRBD1 identical over 7 bases. Germline V gives CDR1 SEHNR, CDR2 FQNEAQ (reference sequence). The CDR3 loop spans 16 amino acids. With 5 bases clipped from V and 5 bases from J, the junction kept 14 bases outside the gene matches. The CDR3 region is CASSTTTGSVGETQYF. The DNA for the CDR3 is TGTGCCAGCAGCACGACGACAGGGTCGGTAGGGGAGACCCAGTACTTC.